This TCR beta chain was obtained from a study of T cells in Graves' hyperthyroidism and ophthalmopathy. Using around 10 ml of fresh peripheral blood, PBMCs were prepared. There are many counts of this clonotype. Its antigen is not identified. Study outcomes and limitations: Ophthalmopathy onset followed model prediction by a median approximately 6.2 months.

It was RNA transcripts that yielded the amplified TCR beta CDR3 regions. Researchers ran a first-round RT-PCR on the TCR CDR3 using the HTBI primer set. Each CDR3 protein is one row after TCRdb ran MiXCR on the multiplex PCR reads. The sample has about 710,000 distinct CDR3 sequences; over 15% are singletons. V was clipped by 5 bases and J by 12 bases, with 19 bases between them. The CDR3 contains 13 residues. The germline CDR1 and CDR2 sequences are SGHTA and FQGNSA. Sequenced input: blood. The TCR was taken from a man between 18 and 29 years old with Graves' hyperthyroidism. The rearrangement joins TRBV7-2 to TRBJ1-1; tentatively, D is TRBD1 (5 bases). The CDR3 loop reads CASSPGPGNNPFF. The CDR3 DNA sequence: TGTGCCAGCAGCCCGGGGCCAGGTAACAACCCTTTCTTT.